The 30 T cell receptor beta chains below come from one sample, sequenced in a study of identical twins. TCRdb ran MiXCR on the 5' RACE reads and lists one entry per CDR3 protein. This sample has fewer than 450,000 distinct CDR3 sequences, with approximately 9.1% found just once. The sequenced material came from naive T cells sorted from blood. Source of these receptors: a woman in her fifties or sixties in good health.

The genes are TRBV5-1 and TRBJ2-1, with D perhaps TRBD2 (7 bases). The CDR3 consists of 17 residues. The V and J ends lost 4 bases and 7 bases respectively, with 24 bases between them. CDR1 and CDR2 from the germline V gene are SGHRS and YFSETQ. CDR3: CASSGDYGTPEGNEQFF. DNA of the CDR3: TGCGCCAGCAGCGGGGACTATGGGACACCCGAGGGGAATGAGCAGTTCTTC.

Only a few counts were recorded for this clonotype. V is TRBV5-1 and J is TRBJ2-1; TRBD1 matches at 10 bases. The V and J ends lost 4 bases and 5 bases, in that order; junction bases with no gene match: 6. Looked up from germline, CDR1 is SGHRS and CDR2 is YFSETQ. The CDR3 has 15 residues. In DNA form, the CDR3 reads TGCGCCAGCAGCCACCGACAGGGGGCGGACAATGAGCAGTTCTTC. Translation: CASSHRQGADNEQFF.

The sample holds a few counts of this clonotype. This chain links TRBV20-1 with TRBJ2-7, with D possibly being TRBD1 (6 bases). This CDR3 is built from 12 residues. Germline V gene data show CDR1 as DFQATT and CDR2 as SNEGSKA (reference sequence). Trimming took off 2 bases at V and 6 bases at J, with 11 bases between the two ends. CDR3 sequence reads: CSARQGLGEQYV. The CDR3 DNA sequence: TGCAGTGCTAGACAGGGGCTAGGCGAGCAGTACGTC.

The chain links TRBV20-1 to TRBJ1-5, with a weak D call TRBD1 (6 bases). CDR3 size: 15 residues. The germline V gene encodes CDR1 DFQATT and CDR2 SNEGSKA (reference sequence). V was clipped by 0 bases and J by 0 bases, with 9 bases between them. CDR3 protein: CSARETGYSNQPQHF. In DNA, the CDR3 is TGCAGTGCTAGAGAGACAGGTTATAGCAATCAGCCCCAGCATTTT.

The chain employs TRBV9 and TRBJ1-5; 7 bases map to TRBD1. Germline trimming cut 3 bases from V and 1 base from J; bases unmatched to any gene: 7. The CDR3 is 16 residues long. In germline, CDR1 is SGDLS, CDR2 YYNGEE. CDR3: CASSARDSVSNQPQHF. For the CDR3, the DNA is TGTGCCAGCAGCGCCCGGGACAGCGTAAGCAATCAGCCCCAGCATTTT.

CDR3 sequence (DNA): TGCGCCAGCAGCTTCGGGGGCCACGAGCAGTACTTC. As protein: CASSFGGHEQYF. This chain uses TRBV5-1 with TRBJ2-7; either TRBD1 or TRBD2 may supply D (6 bases each). The CDR3 runs to 12 residues. V shed 2 bases and J shed 5 bases, with 8 bases lying between them. Germline lookup yields CDR1 SGHRS and CDR2 YFSETQ.

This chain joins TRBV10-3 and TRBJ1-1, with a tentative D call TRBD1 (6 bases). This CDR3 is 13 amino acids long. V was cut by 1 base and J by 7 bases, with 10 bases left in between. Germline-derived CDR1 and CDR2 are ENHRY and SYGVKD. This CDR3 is CAISELKGGEAFF. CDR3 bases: TGTGCCATCAGTGAGTTGAAGGGGGGTGAAGCTTTCTTT.

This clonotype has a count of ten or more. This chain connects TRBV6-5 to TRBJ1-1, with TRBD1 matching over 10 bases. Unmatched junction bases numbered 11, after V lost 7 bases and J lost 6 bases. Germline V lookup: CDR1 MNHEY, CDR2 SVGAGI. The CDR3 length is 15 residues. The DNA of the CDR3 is TGTGCCAGCACCCGGACAGGGGGATTGACTGCTGAAGCTTTCTTT. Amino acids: CASTRTGGLTAEAFF.

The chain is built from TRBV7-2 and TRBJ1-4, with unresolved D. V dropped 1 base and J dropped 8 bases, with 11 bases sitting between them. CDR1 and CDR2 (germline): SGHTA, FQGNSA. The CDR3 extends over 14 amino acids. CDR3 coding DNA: TGTGCCAGCAGCTTAGGGCTGGGCTTGGAAAAACTGTTTTTT. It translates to CASSLGLGLEKLFF.

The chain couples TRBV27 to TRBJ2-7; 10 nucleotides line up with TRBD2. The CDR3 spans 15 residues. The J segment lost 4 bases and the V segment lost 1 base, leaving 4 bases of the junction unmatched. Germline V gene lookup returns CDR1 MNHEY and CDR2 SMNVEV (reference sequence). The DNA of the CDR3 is TGTGCCAGCAGTTTATTAGCGGGAGGAATGTACGAGCAGTACGTC. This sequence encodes CASSLLAGGMYEQYV.

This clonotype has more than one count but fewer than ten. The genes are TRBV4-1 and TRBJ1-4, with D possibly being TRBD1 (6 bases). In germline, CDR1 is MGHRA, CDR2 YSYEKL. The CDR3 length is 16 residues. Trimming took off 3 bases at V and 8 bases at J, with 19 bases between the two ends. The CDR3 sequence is CASSQRFVTGKEKLFF. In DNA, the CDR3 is TGCGCCAGCAGCCAGCGGTTTGTGACAGGAAAGGAAAAACTGTTTTTT.

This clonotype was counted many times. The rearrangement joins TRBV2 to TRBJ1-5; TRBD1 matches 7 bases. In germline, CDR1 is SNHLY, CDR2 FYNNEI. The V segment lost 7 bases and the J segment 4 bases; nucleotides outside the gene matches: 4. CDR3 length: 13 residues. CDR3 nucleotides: TGTGCCAGCATGGACAGGAGTAATCAGCCCCAGCATTTT. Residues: CASMDRSNQPQHF.

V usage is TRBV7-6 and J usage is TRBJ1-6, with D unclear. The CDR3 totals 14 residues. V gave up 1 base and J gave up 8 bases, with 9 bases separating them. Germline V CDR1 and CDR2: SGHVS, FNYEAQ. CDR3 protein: CASSLVSGDSPLHF. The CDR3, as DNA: TGTGCCAGCAGCTTAGTGTCCGGGGATTCACCCCTCCACTTT.

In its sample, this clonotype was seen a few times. The CDR3 sequence is CATGLAGSNEQFF. CDR3 sequence (DNA): TGTGCCACAGGACTAGCGGGATCCAATGAGCAGTTCTTC. The chain carries TRBV21-1 and TRBJ2-1; TRBD2, the table's D call, lacks a check against the DNA. TRBV21-1 is tagged as a pseudogene. CDR3 length: 13 amino acids.

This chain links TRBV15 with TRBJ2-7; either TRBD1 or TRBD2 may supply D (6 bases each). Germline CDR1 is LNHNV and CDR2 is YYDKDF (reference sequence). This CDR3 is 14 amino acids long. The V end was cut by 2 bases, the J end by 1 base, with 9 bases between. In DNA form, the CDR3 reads TGTGCCACCAGCAGACTAGGGGGGTCCTACGAGCAGTACTTC. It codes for CATSRLGGSYEQYF.

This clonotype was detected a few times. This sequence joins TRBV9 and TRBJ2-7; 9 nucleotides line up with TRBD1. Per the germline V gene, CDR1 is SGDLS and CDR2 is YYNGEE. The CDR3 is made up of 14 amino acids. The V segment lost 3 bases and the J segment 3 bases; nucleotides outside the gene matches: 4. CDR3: CASSEGTGNYEQYF. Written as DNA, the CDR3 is TGTGCCAGCAGCGAGGGGACAGGGAACTACGAGCAGTACTTC. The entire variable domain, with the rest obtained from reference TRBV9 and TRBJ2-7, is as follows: DSGVTQTPKHLITATGQRVTLRCSPRSGDLSVYWYQQSLDQGLQFLIQYYNGEERAKGNILERFSAQQFPDLHSELNLSSLELGDSALYFCASSEGTGNYEQYFGPGTRLTVT.

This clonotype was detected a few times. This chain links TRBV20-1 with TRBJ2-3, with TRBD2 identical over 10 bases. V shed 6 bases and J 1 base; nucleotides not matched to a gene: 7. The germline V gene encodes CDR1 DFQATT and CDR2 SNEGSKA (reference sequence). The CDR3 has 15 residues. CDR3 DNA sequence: TGCAGTGCAAGTAGCGGGAGGTGGGGCACAGATACGCAGTATTTT. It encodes CSASSGRWGTDTQYF.

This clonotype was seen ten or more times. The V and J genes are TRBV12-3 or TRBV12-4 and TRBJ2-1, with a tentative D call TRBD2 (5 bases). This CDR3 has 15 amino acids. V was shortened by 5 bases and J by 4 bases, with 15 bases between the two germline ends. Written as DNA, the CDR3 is TGTGCCAGCAGTCGACTTGGGCGGGCGTACAATGAGCAGTTCTTC. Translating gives CASSRLGRAYNEQFF.

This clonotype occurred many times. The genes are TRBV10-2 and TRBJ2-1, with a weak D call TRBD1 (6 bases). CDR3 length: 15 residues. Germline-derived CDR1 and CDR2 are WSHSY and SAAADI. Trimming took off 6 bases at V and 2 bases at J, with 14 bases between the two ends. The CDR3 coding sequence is TGCGCCAGCAGACCAGGGGACACACCCTACAATGAGCAGTTCTTC. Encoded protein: CASRPGDTPYNEQFF.

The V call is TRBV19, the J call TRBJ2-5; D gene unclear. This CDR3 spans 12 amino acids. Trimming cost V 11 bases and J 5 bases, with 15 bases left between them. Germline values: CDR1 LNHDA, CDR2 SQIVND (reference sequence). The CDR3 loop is CASWKAGETQYF. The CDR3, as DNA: TGTGCCTCCTGGAAGGCCGGGGAGACCCAGTACTTC.

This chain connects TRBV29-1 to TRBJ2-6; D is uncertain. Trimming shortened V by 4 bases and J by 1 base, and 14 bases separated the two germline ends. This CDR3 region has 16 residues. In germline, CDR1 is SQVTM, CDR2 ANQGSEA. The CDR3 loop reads CSVVGSESSGANVLTF. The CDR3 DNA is TGCAGCGTTGTGGGGTCCGAGTCGTCTGGGGCCAACGTCCTGACTTTC.

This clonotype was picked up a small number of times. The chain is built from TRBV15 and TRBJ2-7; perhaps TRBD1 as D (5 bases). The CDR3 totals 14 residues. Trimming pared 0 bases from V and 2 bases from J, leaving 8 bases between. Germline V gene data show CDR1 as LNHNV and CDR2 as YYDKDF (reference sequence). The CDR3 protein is CATSRDPGTYEQYV. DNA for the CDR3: TGTGCCACCAGCAGAGATCCAGGGACCTACGAGCAGTACGTC.

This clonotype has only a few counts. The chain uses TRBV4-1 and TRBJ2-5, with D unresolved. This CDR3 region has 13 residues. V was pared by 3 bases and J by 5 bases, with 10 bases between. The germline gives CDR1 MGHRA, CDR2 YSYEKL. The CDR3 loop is CASSQGNWETQYF. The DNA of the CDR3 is TGCGCCAGCAGCCAGGGTAATTGGGAGACCCAGTACTTC.

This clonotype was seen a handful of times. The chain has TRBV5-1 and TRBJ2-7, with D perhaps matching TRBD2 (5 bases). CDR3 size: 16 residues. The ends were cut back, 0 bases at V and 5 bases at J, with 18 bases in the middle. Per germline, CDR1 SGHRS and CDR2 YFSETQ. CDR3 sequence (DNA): TGCGCCAGCAGCTTGGCCTGGGAGCAAGATAATGACGAGCAGTACGTC. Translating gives CASSLAWEQDNDEQYV.

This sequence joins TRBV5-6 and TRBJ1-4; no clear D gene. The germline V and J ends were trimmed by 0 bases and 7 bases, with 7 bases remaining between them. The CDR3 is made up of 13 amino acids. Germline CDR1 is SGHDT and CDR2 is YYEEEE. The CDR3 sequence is CASSLVAAEKLFF. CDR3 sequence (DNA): TGTGCCAGCAGCTTGGTAGCAGCTGAAAAACTGTTTTTT.

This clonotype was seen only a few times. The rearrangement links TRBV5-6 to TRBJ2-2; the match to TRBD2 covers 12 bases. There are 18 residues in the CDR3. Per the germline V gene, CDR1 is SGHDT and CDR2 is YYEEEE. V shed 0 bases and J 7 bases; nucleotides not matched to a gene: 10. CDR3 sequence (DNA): TGTGCCAGCAGCTTGGAGCGGCTAGCGGGAGGGTCGGTCGGGGAGCTGTTTTTT. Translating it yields CASSLERLAGGSVGELFF.

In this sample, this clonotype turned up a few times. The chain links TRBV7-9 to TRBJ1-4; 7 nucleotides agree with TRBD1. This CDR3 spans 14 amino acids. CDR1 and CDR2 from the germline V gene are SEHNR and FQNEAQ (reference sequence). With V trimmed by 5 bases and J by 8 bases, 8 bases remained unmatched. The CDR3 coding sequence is TGTGCCAGCAGCCCAGGGGGAAAGGGCGAAAAACTGTTTTTT. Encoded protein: CASSPGGKGEKLFF.

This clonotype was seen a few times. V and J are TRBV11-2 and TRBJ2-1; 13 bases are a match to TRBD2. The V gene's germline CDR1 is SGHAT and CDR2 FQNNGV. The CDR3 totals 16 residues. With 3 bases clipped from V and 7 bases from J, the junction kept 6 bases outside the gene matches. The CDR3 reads CASSFRRLAGGNEQFF. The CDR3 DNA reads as TGTGCCAGCAGCTTTAGGAGACTAGCGGGAGGAAATGAGCAGTTCTTC.

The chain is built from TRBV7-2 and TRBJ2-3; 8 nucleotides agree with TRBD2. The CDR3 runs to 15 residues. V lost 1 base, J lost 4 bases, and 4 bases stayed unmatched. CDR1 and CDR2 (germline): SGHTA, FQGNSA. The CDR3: CASSLGGSGADTQYF. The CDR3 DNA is TGTGCCAGCAGCTTAGGGGGTAGCGGGGCAGATACGCAGTATTTT.

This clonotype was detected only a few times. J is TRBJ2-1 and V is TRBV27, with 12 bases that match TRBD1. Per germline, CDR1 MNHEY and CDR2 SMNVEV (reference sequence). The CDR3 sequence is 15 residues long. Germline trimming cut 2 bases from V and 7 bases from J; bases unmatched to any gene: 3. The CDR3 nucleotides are TGTGCCAGCAGTTTAGGGACAGGGGGCAGGAATGAGCAGTTCTTC. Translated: CASSLGTGGRNEQFF.